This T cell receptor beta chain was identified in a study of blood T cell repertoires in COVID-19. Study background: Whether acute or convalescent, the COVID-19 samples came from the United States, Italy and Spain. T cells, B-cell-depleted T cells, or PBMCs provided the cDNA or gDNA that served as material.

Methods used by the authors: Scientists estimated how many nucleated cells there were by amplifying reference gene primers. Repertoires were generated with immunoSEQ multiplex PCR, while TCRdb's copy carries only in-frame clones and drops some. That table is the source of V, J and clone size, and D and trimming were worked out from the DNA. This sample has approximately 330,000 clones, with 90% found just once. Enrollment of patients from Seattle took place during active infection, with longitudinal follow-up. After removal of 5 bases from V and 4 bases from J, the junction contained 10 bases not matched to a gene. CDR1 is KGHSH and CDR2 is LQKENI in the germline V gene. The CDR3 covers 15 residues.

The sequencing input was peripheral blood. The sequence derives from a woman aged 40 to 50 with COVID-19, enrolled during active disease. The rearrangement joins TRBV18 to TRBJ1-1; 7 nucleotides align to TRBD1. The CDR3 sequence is CASSTDRVVGTEAFF. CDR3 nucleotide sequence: TGTGCCAGCTCAACCGACAGGGTTGTAGGCACTGAAGCTTTCTTT. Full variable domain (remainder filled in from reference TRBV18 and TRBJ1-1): NAGVMQNPRHLVRRRGQEARLRCSPMKGHSHVYWYRQLPEEGLKFMVYLQKENIIDESGMPKERFSAEFPKEGPSILRIQQVVRGDSAAYFCASSTDRVVGTEAFFGQGTRLTVV.